This is a list of T cell receptor beta chains from one sample in a study of T cells after posttransplantation cyclophosphamide. Only in-frame clones appear in the TCRdb table, and some are missing; sequencing was by immunoSEQ multiplex PCR. The sample records a few thousand clones, roughly 70% being singletons. Sequencing was performed on PBMCs, taken after allogeneic stem cell transplant with posttransplant cyclophosphamide. The receptors here all came from a female patient in her forties or fifties who received an allogeneic stem cell transplant from a related donor, was CMV-positive, and had no GVHD. Some T cells could come from the graft donor. The CDR3 runs from the conserved cysteine through the conserved F or W.

TRBV9	TRBJ2-7	CASSEGGTGSYEQYF
TRBV19	TRBJ2-7	CASSAGLAGVYEQYF
TRBV6-5	TRBJ2-3	CASSRQVNTDTQYF
TRBV25-1	TRBJ2-6	CASSDSVSGANVLTF
TRBV28	TRBJ2-1	CASSSSTDEQFF
TRBV9	TRBJ2-2	CASSGSPDVRGTGELFF
TRBV7-9	TRBJ1-6	CASSPVFHDRGLSPLHF
TRBV7-8	TRBJ1-1	CASSLARGTEAFF
TRBV28	TRBJ2-7	CASSPTEDEQYF
TRBV7-2	TRBJ2-7	CASTWGQGAYEQYF
TRBV29-1	TRBJ1-1	CSVETRAGNTEAFF
TRBV7-7	NA	CASSSLAGYEQYF
TRBV27	TRBJ2-7	CASSPGQGAHEQYF
TRBV5-4	TRBJ1-6	CASRLTGRNSPLHF
TRBV6-1	TRBJ2-5	CASSGTGSATQYF
TRBV6-1	TRBJ1-2	CASSESLGVTYTF
TRBV11-3	TRBJ2-2	CASSLDPRAGELFF
TRBV14	TRBJ2-7	CASSLAGQGSYEQYF
TRBV6-4	TRBJ2-2	CASSAERDTGELFF
TRBV4-1	TRBJ1-2	CASSRAILNGYTF
TRBV6-5	TRBJ2-2	CASSFSGTGNTGELFF
TRBV5-1	TRBJ1-6	CASSLRGQVYSPLHF
TRBV15	TRBJ1-1	CATSRGANTEAFF
TRBV30	TRBJ2-1	CAWSVALLGGEQFF
TRBV21-1	TRBJ1-2	CASSKATGQGMKADYGYTF
TRBV6-5	TRBJ1-2	CASSPGAYGYTF
TRBV5-1	TRBJ2-7	CASSSIGERDAYEQYF
TRBV27	TRBJ1-4	CASRLGQATNEKLFF
TRBV5-6	TRBJ2-3	CASTLGPETSTDTQYF
TRBV27	TRBJ1-3	CASSLSYSGGNTIYF